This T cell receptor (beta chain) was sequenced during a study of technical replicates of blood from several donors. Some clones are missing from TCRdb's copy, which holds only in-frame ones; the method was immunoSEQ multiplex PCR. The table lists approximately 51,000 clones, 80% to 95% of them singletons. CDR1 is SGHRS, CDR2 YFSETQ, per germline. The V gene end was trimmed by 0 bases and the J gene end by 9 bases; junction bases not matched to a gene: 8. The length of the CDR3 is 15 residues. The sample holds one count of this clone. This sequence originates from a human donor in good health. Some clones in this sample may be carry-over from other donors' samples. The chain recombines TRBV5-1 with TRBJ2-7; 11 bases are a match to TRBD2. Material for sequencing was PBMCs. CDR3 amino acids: CASSLDTTSGSRQYF. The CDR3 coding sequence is TGCGCCAGCAGCTTGGATACCACTAGCGGGAGTCGGCAGTACTTC.